Following are 6 T cell receptor beta chains from one sample sequenced in a study of blood T cell repertoires in COVID-19. Sequencing used immunoSEQ multiplex PCR; TCRdb keeps in-frame clones, though not all of them. Of 30,000 to 40,000 clones in the sample, 91% were seen once. The sequencing sample was made of peripheral blood. The receptor set was obtained from a woman in her 30s in a cohort sampled during active COVID-19.

This clone showed up just once. The chain couples TRBV6-6 to TRBJ1-5, with no clear D. The CDR3 has 14 residues. Looked up from germline, CDR1 is MNHNY and CDR2 is SVGAGI (reference sequence). V lost 2 bases to trimming and J lost 5 bases, with 10 bases between them. CDR3 coding DNA: TGTGCCAGCAGTTACGGAGCGAGCGATCAGCCCCAGCATTTT. This codes for CASSYGASDQPQHF.

The CDR3, as DNA: TGTGCCAGTAGTGTAACTAGCGGGAGCTCCTACAATGAGCAGTTCTTC. Translated, it gives CASSVTSGSSYNEQFF. The chain carries TRBV19 and TRBJ2-1; 11 bases map to TRBD2. CDR3 size: 16 residues. The trim removed 5 bases at V and 0 bases at J, leaving 3 bases unmatched. The germline V gene encodes CDR1 LNHDA and CDR2 SQIVND (reference sequence).

This clone showed up just a few times. This chain uses TRBV29-1 with TRBJ2-7, with 8 positions matching TRBD2. V gave up 7 bases and J gave up 4 bases; unmatched junction bases: 9. Germline lookup yields CDR1 SQVTM and CDR2 ANQGSEA. The CDR3 loop spans 13 amino acids. The CDR3 loop reads CSALGGGSYEQYF. In nucleotides, the CDR3 is TGCAGCGCCCTTGGCGGGGGGTCGTACGAGCAGTACTTC.

The chain is built from TRBV11-3 and TRBJ2-1; no firm D call. The CDR3 sequence is 15 residues long. Germline values: CDR1 SGHNT, CDR2 YENEEA. Trimming pared 4 bases from V and 0 bases from J, leaving 10 bases between. The CDR3 bases are TGTGCCAGCAGCTCCGCGGCCGCCTCCTACAATGAGCAGTTCTTC. This translates into CASSSAAASYNEQFF. The full variable domain, rest sourced from reference TRBV11-3 and TRBJ2-1, is EAGVVQSPRYKIIEKKQPVAFWCNPISGHNTLYWYLQNLGQGPELLIRYENEEAVDDSQLPKDRFSAERLKGVDSTLKIQPAELGDSAVYLCASSSAAASYNEQFFGPGTRLTVL.

The V call is TRBV7-3, the J call TRBJ2-2; D perhaps matches TRBD2 (5 bases). The germline gives CDR1 SGHTA, CDR2 FQGTGA. The CDR3 contains 13 residues. The ends were cut back, 5 bases at V and 6 bases at J, with 10 bases in the middle. The CDR3 coding sequence is TGTGCCAGCAGCCTAGCCGGGGCCGGGGAGCTGTTTTTT. Translation gives CASSLAGAGELFF.

This clone was observed a single time. This chain joins TRBV19 and TRBJ2-2, with D perhaps TRBD1 (6 bases). The V and J ends lost 8 bases and 1 base respectively, with 11 bases between them. Looked up from germline, CDR1 is LNHDA and CDR2 is SQIVND (reference sequence). The CDR3 is 14 amino acids. The CDR3 coding sequence is TGTGCCAGTGGAACAGGGCGGAACACCGGGGAGCTGTTTTTT. Protein: CASGTGRNTGELFF.